Included here is one T cell receptor beta chain sequence, with context. Its specificity is unknown. The sample comes from a study of CXCR3-negative and CXCR3-positive naive CD8 T cells. Overall study findings and caveats: Naive CXCR3-positive cells had TRB CDR3s more hydrophobic than those of CXCR3-negative naive cells. Both naive subsets showed comparably high diversity, and memory CD8+ cells showed much lower diversity.

The CDR3 sequence is 13 residues long. Germline assignment: CDR1 MNHEY and CDR2 SVGEGT. The TRB libraries of cDNA were built by UMI-labeled 5' RACE. Using the 5' RACE reads, TCRdb records one entry per CDR3 protein without DNA. The sample totals approximately 59,000 distinct CDR3 sequences; its top ten clones hold about 0.71%. The specimen sequenced was naive CXCR3+ CD8+ T cells from blood. Subset defined: CD45RO-CCR7+CD27+CD95- naive CD8+ T cells expressing CXCR3 (TNR3+). This receptor was obtained from a human donor in good health. Some clones in this sample may be carry-over from other donors' samples. The chain is built from TRBV6-2 or TRBV6-3 and TRBJ2-7; TCRdb calls TRBD2, which cannot be checked without DNA. CDR3 protein: CASAGINLRMQYF.